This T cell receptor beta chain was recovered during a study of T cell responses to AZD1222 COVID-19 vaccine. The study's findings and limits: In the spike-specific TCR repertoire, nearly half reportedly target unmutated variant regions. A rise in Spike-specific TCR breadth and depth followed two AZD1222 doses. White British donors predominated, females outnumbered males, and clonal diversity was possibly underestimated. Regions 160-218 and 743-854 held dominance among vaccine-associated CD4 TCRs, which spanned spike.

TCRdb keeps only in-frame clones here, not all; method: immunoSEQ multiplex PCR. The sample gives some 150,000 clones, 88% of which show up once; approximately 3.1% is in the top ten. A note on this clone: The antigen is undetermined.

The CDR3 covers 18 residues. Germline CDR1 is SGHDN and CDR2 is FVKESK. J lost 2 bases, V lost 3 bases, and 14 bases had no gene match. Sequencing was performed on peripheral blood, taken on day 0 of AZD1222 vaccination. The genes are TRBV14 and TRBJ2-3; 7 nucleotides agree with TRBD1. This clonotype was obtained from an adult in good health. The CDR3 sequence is CASSHRKGQPLVTDTQYF. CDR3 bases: TGTGCCAGCAGCCACCGAAAGGGACAGCCACTAGTCACAGATACGCAGTATTTT.